This T cell receptor (beta chain) was recovered during a study of tumor and adjacent non-tumor tissue in lung cancer. About the research overall: The patients, about nine men and 4 to 6 women, were roughly 30 to 80 with stage I to III disease. Samples averaged approximately 3.9 million productive TCRbeta reads each. Study-level results: Normal lung showed higher cumulative top 100 clone frequency than tumor.

This clonotype was seen a few times. Its cognate antigen is unknown. Since no conserved phenylalanine or tryptophan closes the CDR3, a read error is the likely cause. The template was RNA from unsorted bulk tissue. Between August and November 2014, newly diagnosed, chemotherapy-naive lung cancer patients underwent thoracic surgery in China. The library came from three nested PCR rounds adapted from ARM-PCR protocols. TCRdb reprocessed the multiplex PCR reads via MiXCR and lists one record per CDR3 protein. Here the sample spans under 140,000 distinct CDR3 sequences, around 82% being singletons. The ends lost 4 bases at V and 2 bases at J; junction bases unmatched: 3. Germline CDR1 and CDR2: MDHEN and SYDVKM. The CDR3 is made up of 16 amino acids.

The chain has TRBV28 and TRBJ2-1; 12 positions match TRBD1. The TCR comes from a man aged 65 to 79 with non-small cell lung cancer. The specimen sequenced was lung tumor tissue. CDR3 DNA: TGTGCCAGCAGTTCCCGGGACAGGGGGCCCTACAATGAGCAGTTCTTA. Residues: CASSSRDRGPYNEQFL.